This note documents a single T cell receptor beta chain sequence. This sample was taken from a study of technical replicates of blood from several donors. This CDR3 is 11 amino acids long. Germline CDR1 is GTSNPN and CDR2 is SVGIG (reference sequence). The V gene lost 2 bases and the J gene lost 9 bases, with 11 bases spanning the gap. Produced via immunoSEQ multiplex PCR; TCRdb's table is partial and in-frame only. The data hold 91,000 or so clones, with about 95% observed a single time. The source is a human donor in good health. The sample was T cells isolated from PBMCs. V usage is TRBV30 and J usage is TRBJ2-7; possibly TRBD1 for D (6 bases). CDR3 protein: CAWSPQGAQYF. CDR3 in DNA: TGTGCCTGGAGTCCACAGGGAGCGCAGTACTTC. The full variable domain, rest sourced from reference TRBV30 and TRBJ2-7, is SQTIHQWPATLVQPVGSPLSLECTVEGTSNPNLYWYRQAAGRGLQLLFYSVGIGQISSEVPQNLSASRPQDRQFILSSKKLLLSDSGFYLCAWSPQGAQYFGPGTRLTVT.